The 32 T cell receptor beta chains presented below share a single source sample, sequenced in a study of T cell repertoires in cytomegalovirus infection. Using its own MiXCR run on the reads, TCRdb lists one record per CDR3 protein. The data hold roughly 720,000 distinct CDR3 sequences, with 35% observed a single time. The source material was PBMCs. These receptors originate from a human donor in good health (CMV status not recorded). Some clones in this sample may be carry-over from other donors' samples.

The chain employs TRBV7-2 and TRBJ1-6; D gene unclear. CDR1 and CDR2 from the germline V gene are SGHTA and FQGNSA. Trimming cost V 6 bases and J 8 bases, with 17 bases left between them. This CDR3 is 15 amino acids long. CDR3 in DNA: TGTGCCAGCAGTTCCTCCTCGGGGAGGGATTCACCCCTCCACTTT. Its protein product is CASSSSSGRDSPLHF.

J is TRBJ2-5 and V is TRBV2, with D unresolved. The CDR3 has 14 amino acids. In germline, CDR1 is SNHLY, CDR2 FYNNEI. Trimming shortened V by 7 bases and J by 5 bases, and 17 bases separated the two germline ends. Here the CDR3 reads CASKPDLWAETQYF. As DNA, the CDR3 is TGTGCCAGCAAACCGGACCTCTGGGCGGAGACCCAGTACTTC.

This sequence joins TRBV5-8 and TRBJ2-3, with a weak D call TRBD1 (5 bases). The CDR3 loop spans 15 amino acids. Trimming pared 0 bases from V and 4 bases from J, leaving 12 bases between. The germline V gene has CDR1 SGHTS and CDR2 YDEGEE. CDR3 DNA: TGTGCCAGCAGCTTGGAGGGGATGTTCGCAGATACGCAGTATTTT. The encoded protein is CASSLEGMFADTQYF.

In the case of this clonotype: A much larger clone lies one base from this, so it may be a read error. This rearrangement joins TRBV7-6 to TRBJ2-2, with D possibly TRBD2 on 6 matching bases. Trimming removed 3 bases at V and 1 base at J, with 15 bases between. The CDR3 runs 17 residues. Looked up from germline, CDR1 is SGHVS and CDR2 is FNYEAQ. CDR3 region: CASSFLPGEENTGELFF. CDR3 nucleotide sequence: TGTGCCAGCAGCTTTCTCCCGGGAGAAGAGAACACCGGGGAGCTGTTTTTT.

The CDR3 DNA follows: TGCGCCAGCAGCCAAGACGCAAACGGGGCCTACGAGCAGTACTTC. It is translated as CASSQDANGAYEQYF. The chain uses TRBV4-1 and TRBJ2-7, with a weak D call TRBD2 (5 bases). The CDR3 loop spans 15 amino acids. Germline assignment: CDR1 MGHRA and CDR2 YSYEKL. The ends were cut back, 0 bases at V and 2 bases at J, with 11 bases in the middle.

This clonotype was observed a few times. The chain links TRBV7-2 to TRBJ1-6; D gene uncertain. The CDR3 sequence is 16 residues long. Trimming removed 1 base at V and 0 bases at J, with 7 bases between. Germline-derived CDR1 and CDR2 are SGHTA and FQGNSA. The CDR3 coding sequence is TGTGCCAGCAGCTTAGGCAGGCTCTCCTATAATTCACCCCTCCACTTT. This encodes CASSLGRLSYNSPLHF.

This clonotype came up a few times. The J gene is TRBJ1-1, the V gene TRBV7-2; weak D call: TRBD1 (5 bases). V shed 1 base and J shed 0 bases, with 15 bases lying between them. This CDR3 is 17 amino acids long. Germline CDR1 and CDR2: SGHTA and FQGNSA. CDR3 region: CASSLVSFPGVNTEAFF. The CDR3 DNA reads as TGTGCCAGCAGCTTAGTGAGTTTCCCGGGGGTGAACACTGAAGCTTTCTTT.

The chain has TRBV20-1 and TRBJ1-2; TRBD1 aligns across 7 bases. The CDR3 is 15 residues long. The germline CDR1 and CDR2 sequences are DFQATT and SNEGSKA (reference sequence). V shed 3 bases and J 6 bases; nucleotides not matched to a gene: 13. CDR3 residues: CSARGTAPLRNGYTF. As DNA, the CDR3 is TGCAGTGCTAGGGGGACAGCTCCCTTGAGGAATGGCTACACCTTC.

Ten or more counts support this clonotype. This chain connects TRBV7-9 to TRBJ1-2, with 7 bases that match TRBD1. The CDR3 extends over 13 amino acids. Looked up from germline, CDR1 is SEHNR and CDR2 is FQNEAQ (reference sequence). V lost 10 bases to trimming and J lost 7 bases; unmatched junction nucleotides: 12. The CDR3 is CATPDRAGGGYTF. In DNA form, the CDR3 reads TGTGCCACCCCAGACAGGGCAGGGGGTGGCTACACCTTC.

This chain's CDR3 is CASSQGASGSNEQFF. CDR3 sequence (DNA): TGTGCCAGCAGCCAAGGCGCTAGCGGGAGCAATGAGCAGTTCTTC. This chain links TRBV4-2 with TRBJ2-1; the match to TRBD2 covers 10 bases. Germline lookup yields CDR1 LGHNA and CDR2 YNFKEQ. The CDR3 has 15 amino acids. After removal of 1 base from V and 6 bases from J, the junction contained 3 bases not matched to a gene.

This chain joins TRBV11-2 and TRBJ2-1, with 8 bases matching TRBD2. This CDR3 is 15 amino acids long. The germline gives CDR1 SGHAT, CDR2 FQNNGV. The ends lost 4 bases at V and 2 bases at J; junction bases unmatched: 4. The CDR3 loop reads CASSSERGPYNEQFF. The CDR3, as DNA: TGTGCCAGCAGCTCGGAGCGGGGGCCCTACAATGAGCAGTTCTTC. Full variable domain (remainder filled in from reference TRBV11-2 and TRBJ2-1): EAGVAQSPRYKIIEKRQSVAFWCNPISGHATLYWYQQILGQGPKLLIQFQNNGVVDDSQLPKDRFSAERLKGVDSTLKIQPAKLEDSAVYLCASSSERGPYNEQFFGPGTRLTVL.

The chain combines TRBV11-2 with TRBJ1-2; D gene ambiguous. Germline V gives CDR1 SGHAT, CDR2 FQNNGV. V lost 4 bases, J lost 7 bases, and 13 bases lay in between. This CDR3 contains 13 residues. The CDR3, as DNA: TGTGCCAGCAGCTCGAGGGCGAGCATTGGCTACACCTTC. Translated, it gives CASSSRASIGYTF.

The CDR3, as DNA: TGCAGTGCGCGTCTAGCGGGAGCTATGGAGACCCAGTACTTC. Encoded protein: CSARLAGAMETQYF. This rearrangement joins TRBV20-1 to TRBJ2-5; 10 nucleotides match TRBD2. CDR1 and CDR2 (germline): DFQATT, SNEGSKA (reference sequence). The CDR3 is 14 residues long. V trimming: 6 bases; J trimming: 5 bases; junction bases outside the gene matches: 9.

This chain uses TRBV6-1 with TRBJ1-3; perhaps TRBD1 as D (6 bases). The germline gives CDR1 MNHNS, CDR2 SASEGT. Deletions cut 2 bases from V and 4 bases from J, with 12 bases between. This CDR3 comprises 15 residues. CDR3: CASSELEGGGNTIYF. In nucleotides, the CDR3 is TGTGCCAGCAGTGAATTGGAGGGGGGCGGAAACACCATATATTTT.

This clonotype was observed a few times. The chain links TRBV19 to TRBJ2-7, with D uncertain. With 7 bases removed from V and 2 bases from J, the gap between germline ends came to 9 bases. CDR3 length: 12 amino acids. Germline V gives CDR1 LNHDA, CDR2 SQIVND (reference sequence). Written as DNA, the CDR3 is TGTGCCAGTAAAGGATCCCCCTACGAGCAGTACTTC. Amino acid sequence: CASKGSPYEQYF.

As concerns this clonotype: A much larger clone sits a single nucleotide away, making a read error possible. V is TRBV7-2 and J is TRBJ1-5; D may be TRBD1 (5 bases). V lost 3 bases, J lost 1 base, and 10 bases lay in between. Germline assignment: CDR1 SGHTA and CDR2 FQGNSA. The CDR3 consists of 15 residues. CDR3 sequence reads: CASSFDSWSNQPQHF. The CDR3 bases are TGTGCCAGCAGCTTCGACAGCTGGAGCAATCAGCCCCAGCATTTT.

In nucleotides, the CDR3 is TGTGCCAGCAGTTACAAGGAGAGGGGCTATGGCTACACCTTC. This gives the protein CASSYKERGYGYTF. The V gene is TRBV6-5, the J gene TRBJ1-2; perhaps TRBD1 as D (5 bases). The ends were cut back, 2 bases at V and 4 bases at J, with 11 bases in the middle. Germline V gene lookup returns CDR1 MNHEY and CDR2 SVGAGI. The CDR3 totals 14 residues.

Note on this clonotype: Germline and junction disagree at one end, which may indicate a read error. This rearrangement joins TRBV28 to TRBJ2-7; 11 bases match TRBD2. Germline V gene data show CDR1 as MDHEN and CDR2 as SYDVKM. The CDR3 contains 15 residues. The CDR3 sequence is CASKFSGGVPYEKYF. In nucleotides, the CDR3 is TGTGCAAGCAAGTTTAGCGGGGGGGTTCCCTACGAGAAGTACTTC.

The rearrangement links TRBV5-4 to TRBJ2-7; perhaps TRBD2 as D (6 bases). Trimming took 0 bases from V and 6 from J, leaving 7 bases between them. CDR1 is SGHNT, CDR2 YYREEE, per germline (reference sequence). CDR3 length: 12 amino acids. CDR3 loop: CASSLELAEQYF. In DNA form, the CDR3 reads TGTGCCAGCAGCTTGGAACTAGCCGAGCAGTACTTC. The whole variable domain, remainder taken from reference TRBV5-4 and TRBJ2-7, is ETGVTQSPTHLIKTRGQQVTLRCSSQSGHNTVSWYQQALGQGPQFIFQYYREEENGRGNFPPRFSGLQFPNYSSELNVNALELDDSALYLCASSLELAEQYFGPGTRLTVT.

V usage is TRBV28 and J usage is TRBJ2-2, with TRBD1 matching 11 bases. Germline-derived CDR1 and CDR2 are MDHEN and SYDVKM. The CDR3 runs 20 residues. J lost 3 bases, V lost 7 bases, and 19 bases had no gene match. The CDR3 DNA reads TGTGCCAGCAATCCACTAACCTTTTCGGACAGGGGGCACGACACCGGGGAGCTGTTTTTT. Translating it yields CASNPLTFSDRGHDTGELFF.

The rearrangement joins TRBV2 to TRBJ2-7; the D gene is possibly TRBD1 (6 bases). CDR3 size: 13 residues. CDR1 SNHLY and CDR2 FYNNEI come from the germline V gene. With 7 bases removed from V and 2 bases from J, the gap between germline ends came to 12 bases. Written as DNA, the CDR3 is TGTGCCAGCAAGATTGGACAGACCTACGAGCAGTACTTC. Encoded protein: CASKIGQTYEQYF.

J is TRBJ1-5 and V is TRBV28; no clear D. CDR1 MDHEN and CDR2 SYDVKM come from the germline V gene. Trimming pared 2 bases from V and 5 bases from J, leaving 10 bases between. The length of the CDR3 is 14 residues. Written as DNA, the CDR3 is TGTGCCAGCAGTTTAGCTCCATTCTATCAGCCCCAGCATTTT. This translates into CASSLAPFYQPQHF.

This clonotype was counted a few times. This chain uses TRBV7-2 with TRBJ2-1; TRBD2 matches at 9 bases. With V trimmed by 5 bases and J by 0 bases, 8 bases remained unmatched. The CDR3 has 17 amino acids. The germline gives CDR1 SGHTA, CDR2 FQGNSA. The CDR3 coding sequence is TGTGCCAGCAGCCGGGCTAGCGGGGTGAGCTCCTACAATGAGCAGTTCTTC. This codes for CASSRASGVSSYNEQFF.

The rearrangement uses TRBV6-1 and TRBJ2-1, with 7 bases lining up with TRBD1. V lost 5 bases to trimming and J lost 14 bases; unmatched junction nucleotides: 9. This CDR3 spans 12 amino acids. Germline CDR1 MNHNS, CDR2 SASEGT. As DNA, the CDR3 is TGTGCCAGCAGTACCCCTACAGGGGCTAAGTTCTTC. It is translated as CASSTPTGAKFF.

This clonotype has a handful of counts. The CDR3 DNA is TGTGCCAGCAGTGAAGGTTGGGGGGCTAGCGCTGGAAACACCATATATTTT. Translating gives CASSEGWGASAGNTIYF. The chain recombines TRBV6-1 with TRBJ1-3; possibly TRBD1 for D (6 bases). CDR1 and CDR2 (germline): MNHNS, SASEGT. The CDR3 sequence is 17 residues long. Trimming pared 1 base from V and 2 bases from J, leaving 15 bases between.

As regards this clonotype: With a much larger clone just one base away, this may be a read error. The chain is built from TRBV7-6 and TRBJ1-2; D ambiguous. The CDR3 is 16 amino acids. V was cut by 0 bases and J by 8 bases, with 19 bases left in between. CDR1 and CDR2 (germline): SGHVS, FNYEAQ. The CDR3 nucleotides are TGTGCCAGCAGCTTAGCAGCGGGGAGAGGCTCCAACGGCTACACCTTC. Amino acid sequence: CASSLAAGRGSNGYTF. The full variable domain, its missing parts supplied by reference TRBV7-6 and TRBJ1-2, is GAGVSQSPRYKVTKRGQDVALRCDPISGHVSLYWYRQALGQGPEFLTYFNYEAQQDKSGLPNDRFSAERPEGSISTLTIQRTEQRDSAMYRCASSLAAGRGSNGYTFGSGTRLTVV.

The table lists this clonotype with a few counts. The rearrangement uses TRBV5-4 and TRBJ2-1, with 12 bases aligning to TRBD2. The V gene end was trimmed by 2 bases and the J gene end by 10 bases; junction bases not matched to a gene: 7. This CDR3 contains 15 residues. Germline CDR1 reads SGHNT; CDR2 reads YYREEE (reference sequence). The CDR3 DNA follows: TGTGCCAGCAGCTTAGGACTAGCGGGATTGGGGGAGCAGTTCTTC. Translated, it gives CASSLGLAGLGEQFF. Full variable domain (rest looked up from reference TRBV5-4 and TRBJ2-1): ETGVTQSPTHLIKTRGQQVTLRCSSQSGHNTVSWYQQALGQGPQFIFQYYREEENGRGNFPPRFSGLQFPNYSSELNVNALELDDSALYLCASSLGLAGLGEQFFGPGTRLTVL.

The V call is TRBV18, the J call TRBJ2-5; D might be TRBD1 (6 bases). Germline CDR1 KGHSH, CDR2 LQKENI. The CDR3 covers 14 residues. V was pared by 5 bases and J by 4 bases, with 14 bases between. CDR3 DNA sequence: TGTGCCAGCTCATCTGGACAGCGCGGAGAGACCCAGTACTTC. Residues: CASSSGQRGETQYF.

This clonotype has just a few counts. The rearrangement links TRBV19 to TRBJ2-1; the D is unclear. Germline V gene data show CDR1 as LNHDA and CDR2 as SQIVND (reference sequence). Trimming removed 7 bases at V and 0 bases at J, with 13 bases between. This CDR3 region has 15 residues. The CDR3 loop is CASNRASSSYNEQFF. The CDR3 nucleotides are TGTGCCAGTAATCGGGCCTCTAGCTCCTACAATGAGCAGTTCTTC.

A few counts support this clonotype. The genes are TRBV7-9 and TRBJ1-5; D is possibly TRBD1 (5 bases). Germline V CDR1 and CDR2: SEHNR, FQNEAQ (reference sequence). The germline V and J ends were trimmed by 5 bases and 5 bases, with 13 bases remaining between them. The CDR3 has 14 residues. The CDR3 loop is CASSHDSLHQPQHF. CDR3 DNA sequence: TGTGCCAGCAGCCACGACAGCCTCCATCAGCCCCAGCATTTT.

V is TRBV27 and J is TRBJ1-6; TRBD1 agrees at 9 bases. V dropped 5 bases and J dropped 10; count of bases not matched to a gene: 12. Germline V CDR1 and CDR2: MNHEY, SMNVEV (reference sequence). The CDR3 is 16 residues long. DNA of the CDR3: TGTGCCAGCAGTGTAAACAGGGGGCAAGGTGTCTCACCCCTCCACTTT. Protein sequence: CASSVNRGQGVSPLHF.

V usage is TRBV27 and J usage is TRBJ1-6; D possibly corresponds to TRBD1 (6 bases). The V end was cut by 5 bases, the J end by 7 bases, with 15 bases between. The CDR3 has 15 residues. The germline gives CDR1 MNHEY, CDR2 SMNVEV (reference sequence). CDR3 loop: CASSPWTDKNSPLHF. In DNA, the CDR3 is TGTGCCAGCAGTCCGTGGACAGACAAAAATTCACCCCTCCACTTT.